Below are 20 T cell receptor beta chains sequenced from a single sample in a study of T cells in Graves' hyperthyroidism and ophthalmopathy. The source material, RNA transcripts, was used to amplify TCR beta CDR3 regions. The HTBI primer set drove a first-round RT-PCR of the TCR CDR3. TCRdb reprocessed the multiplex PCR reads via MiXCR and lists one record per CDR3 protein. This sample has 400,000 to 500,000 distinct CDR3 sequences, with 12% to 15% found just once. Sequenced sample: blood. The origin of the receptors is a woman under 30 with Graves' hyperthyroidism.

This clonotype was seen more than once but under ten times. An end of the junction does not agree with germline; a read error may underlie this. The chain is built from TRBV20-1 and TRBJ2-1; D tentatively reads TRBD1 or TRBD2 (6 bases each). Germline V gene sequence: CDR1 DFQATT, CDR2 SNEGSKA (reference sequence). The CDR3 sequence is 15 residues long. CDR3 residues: CSAGGHLGLYNEQSF. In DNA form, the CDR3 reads TGCAGTGCCGGGGGCCACCTAGGCCTCTACAATGAGCAGTCCTTC.

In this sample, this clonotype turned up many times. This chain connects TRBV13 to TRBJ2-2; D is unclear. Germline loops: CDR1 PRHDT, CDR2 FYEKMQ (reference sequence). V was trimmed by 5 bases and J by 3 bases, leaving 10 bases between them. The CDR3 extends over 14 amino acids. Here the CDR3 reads CASSPYTYTGELFF. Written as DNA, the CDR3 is TGTGCCAGCAGCCCGTATACCTACACCGGGGAGCTGTTTTTT.

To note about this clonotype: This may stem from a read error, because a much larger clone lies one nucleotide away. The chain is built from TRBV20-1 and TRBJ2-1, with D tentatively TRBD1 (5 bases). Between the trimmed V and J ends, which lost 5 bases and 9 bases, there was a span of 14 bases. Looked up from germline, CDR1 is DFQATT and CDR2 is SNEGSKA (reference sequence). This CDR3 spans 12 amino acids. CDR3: CSASGWGSEQFF. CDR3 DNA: TGCAGTGCTTCCGGGTGGGGCAGTGAGCAGTTCTTC.

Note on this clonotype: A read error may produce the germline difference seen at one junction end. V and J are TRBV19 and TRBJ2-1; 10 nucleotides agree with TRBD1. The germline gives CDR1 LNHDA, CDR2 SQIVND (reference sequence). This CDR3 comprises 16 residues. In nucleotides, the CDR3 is TGTGCCAGTAGTATCCCCGGGACAGGGGCTTACAATGAGCAGTCCTTC. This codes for CASSIPGTGAYNEQSF.

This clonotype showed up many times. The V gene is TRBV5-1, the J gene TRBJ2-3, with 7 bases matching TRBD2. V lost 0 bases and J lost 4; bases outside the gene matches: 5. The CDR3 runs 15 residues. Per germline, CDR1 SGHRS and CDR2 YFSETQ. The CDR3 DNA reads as TGCGCCAGCAGCTTGGCTGCGGGAGAACCAGATACGCAGTATTTT. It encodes CASSLAAGEPDTQYF.

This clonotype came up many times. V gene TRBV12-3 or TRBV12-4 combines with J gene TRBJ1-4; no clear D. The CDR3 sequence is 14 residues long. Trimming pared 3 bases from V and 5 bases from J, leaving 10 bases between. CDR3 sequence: CASSFQAVNEKLFF. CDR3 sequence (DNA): TGTGCCAGCAGTTTTCAGGCCGTCAATGAAAAACTGTTTTTT.

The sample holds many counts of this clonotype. In DNA, the CDR3 is TGTGCCAGCAGGATCGGGACAAACCAAGAGACCCAGTACTTC. It specifies CASRIGTNQETQYF. The J gene is TRBJ2-5, the V gene TRBV12-3 or TRBV12-4, with a tentative D call TRBD1 (6 bases). The V end was cut by 6 bases, the J end by 0 bases, with 11 bases between. The CDR3 consists of 14 residues.

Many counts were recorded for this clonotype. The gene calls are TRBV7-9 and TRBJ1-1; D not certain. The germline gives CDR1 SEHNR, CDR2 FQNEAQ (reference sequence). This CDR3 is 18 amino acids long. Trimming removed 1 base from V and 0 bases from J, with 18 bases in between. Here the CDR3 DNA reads TGTGCCAGCAGCTTAGAGCCCCTCTTAGGGTCCTTGAACACTGAAGCTTTCTTT. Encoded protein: CASSLEPLLGSLNTEAFF.

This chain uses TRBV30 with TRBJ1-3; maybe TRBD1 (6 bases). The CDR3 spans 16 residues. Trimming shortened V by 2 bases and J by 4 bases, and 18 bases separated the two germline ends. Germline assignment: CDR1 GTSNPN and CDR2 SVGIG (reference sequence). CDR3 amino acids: CAWSRGVQAGGNTIYF. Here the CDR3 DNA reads TGTGCCTGGAGTAGGGGGGTACAGGCTGGGGGAAACACCATATATTTT.

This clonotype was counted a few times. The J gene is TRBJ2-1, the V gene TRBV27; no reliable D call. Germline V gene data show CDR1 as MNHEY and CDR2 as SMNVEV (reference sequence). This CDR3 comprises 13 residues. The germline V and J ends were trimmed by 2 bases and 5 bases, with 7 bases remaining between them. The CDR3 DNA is TGTGCCAGCAGTTTAACGGATGACAATGAGCAGTTCTTC. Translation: CASSLTDDNEQFF.

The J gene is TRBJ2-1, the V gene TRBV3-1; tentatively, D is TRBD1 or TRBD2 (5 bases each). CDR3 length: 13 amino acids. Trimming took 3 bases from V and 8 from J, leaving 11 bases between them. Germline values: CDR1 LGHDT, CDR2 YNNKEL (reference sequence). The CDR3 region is CASSHGTAYEQFF. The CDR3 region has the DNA TGTGCCAGCAGCCACGGGACCGCGTATGAGCAGTTCTTC.

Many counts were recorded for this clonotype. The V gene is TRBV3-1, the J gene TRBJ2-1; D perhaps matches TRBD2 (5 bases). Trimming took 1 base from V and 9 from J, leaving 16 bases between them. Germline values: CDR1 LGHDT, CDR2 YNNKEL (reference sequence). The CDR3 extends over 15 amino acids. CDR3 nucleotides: TGTGCCAGCAGCCAAGGGGCCCTACTAGTTTTTGAGCAGTTCTTC. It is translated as CASSQGALLVFEQFF.

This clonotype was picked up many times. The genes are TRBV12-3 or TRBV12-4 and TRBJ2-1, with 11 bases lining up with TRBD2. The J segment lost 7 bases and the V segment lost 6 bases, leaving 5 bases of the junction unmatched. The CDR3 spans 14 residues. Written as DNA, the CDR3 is TGTGCCAGCAGACTAGCGGGAGTGGTTAATGAGCAGTTCTTC. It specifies CASRLAGVVNEQFF.

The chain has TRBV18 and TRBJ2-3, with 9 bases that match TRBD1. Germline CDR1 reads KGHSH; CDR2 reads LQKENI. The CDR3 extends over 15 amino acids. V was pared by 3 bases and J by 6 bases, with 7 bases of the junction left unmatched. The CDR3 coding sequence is TGTGCCAGCTCACCGGAAACAGGGGGCTACGATACGCAGTATTTT. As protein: CASSPETGGYDTQYF.

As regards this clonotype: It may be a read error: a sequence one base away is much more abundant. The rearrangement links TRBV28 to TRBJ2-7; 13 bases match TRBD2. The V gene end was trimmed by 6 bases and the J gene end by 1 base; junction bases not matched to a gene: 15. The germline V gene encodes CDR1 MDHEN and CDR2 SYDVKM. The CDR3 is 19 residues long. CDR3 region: CASSRRPGLAGFPSYEQYF. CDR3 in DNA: TGTGCCAGCAGCAGAAGGCCGGGACTAGCGGGATTCCCTTCCTACGAGCAGTACTTC. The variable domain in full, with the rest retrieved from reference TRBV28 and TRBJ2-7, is DVKVTQSSRYLVKRTGEKVFLECVQDMDHENMFWYRQDPGLGLRLIYFSYDVKMKEKGDIPEGYSVSREKKERFSLILESASTNQTSMYLCASSRRPGLAGFPSYEQYFGPGTRLTVT.

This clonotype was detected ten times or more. The CDR3 spells CASSLDRANSPLHF. CDR3 coding DNA: TGTGCCAGCAGCTTGGACAGGGCCAATTCACCCCTCCACTTT. The gene calls are TRBV5-8 and TRBJ1-6; possibly TRBD1 for D (6 bases). Germline CDR1 and CDR2: SGHTS and YDEGEE. The CDR3 is 14 amino acids. V shed 0 bases and J shed 7 bases, with 8 bases lying between them.

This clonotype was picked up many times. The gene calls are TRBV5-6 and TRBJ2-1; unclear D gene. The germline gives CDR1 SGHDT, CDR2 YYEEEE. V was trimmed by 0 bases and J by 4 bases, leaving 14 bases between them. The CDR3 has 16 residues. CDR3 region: CASSLGQPTFYNEQFF. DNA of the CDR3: TGTGCCAGCAGCTTGGGGCAGCCGACGTTTTACAATGAGCAGTTCTTC. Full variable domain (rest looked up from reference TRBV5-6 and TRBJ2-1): DAGVTQSPTHLIKTRGQQVTLRCSPKSGHDTVSWYQQALGQGPQFIFQYYEEEERQRGNFPDRFSGHQFPNYSSELNVNALLLGDSALYLCASSLGQPTFYNEQFFGPGTRLTVL.

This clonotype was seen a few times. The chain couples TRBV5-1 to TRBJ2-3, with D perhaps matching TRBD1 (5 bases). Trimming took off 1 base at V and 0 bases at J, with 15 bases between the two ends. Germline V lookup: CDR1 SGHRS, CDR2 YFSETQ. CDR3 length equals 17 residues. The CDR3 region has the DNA TGCGCCAGCAGCTTGTCTCCTCAGGGCTCTAGCACAGATACGCAGTATTTT. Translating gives CASSLSPQGSSTDTQYF.

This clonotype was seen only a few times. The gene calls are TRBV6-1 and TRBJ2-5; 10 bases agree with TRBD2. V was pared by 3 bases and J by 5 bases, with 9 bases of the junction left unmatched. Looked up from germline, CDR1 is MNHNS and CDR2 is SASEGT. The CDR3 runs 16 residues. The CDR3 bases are TGTGCCAGCAGTGACCCTCGGACTAGCGGCAGGGAGACCCAGTACTTC. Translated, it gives CASSDPRTSGRETQYF.

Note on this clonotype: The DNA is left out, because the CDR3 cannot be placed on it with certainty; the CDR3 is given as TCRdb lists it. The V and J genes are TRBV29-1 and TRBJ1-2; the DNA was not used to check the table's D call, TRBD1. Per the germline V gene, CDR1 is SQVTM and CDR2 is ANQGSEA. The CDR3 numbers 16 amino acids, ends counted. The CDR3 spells CSVDTRRDGANYGCTF.